Shown below are 9 T cell receptor beta chains from a single sample sequenced in a study of T cell responses to AZD1222 COVID-19 vaccine. Profiling relied on immunoSEQ multiplex PCR, and the TCRdb table lists in-frame clones only, not all of them. This table has some 180,000 clones, approximately 88% appearing once. The sample was peripheral blood, taken 28 days after the second AZD1222 dose. These receptors all stem from an adult who received the AZD1222 COVID-19 vaccine.

This sequence joins TRBV4-1 and TRBJ1-2; D uncertain. The germline V and J ends were trimmed by 1 base and 3 bases, with 12 bases remaining between them. The CDR3 runs 15 residues. Germline lookup yields CDR1 MGHRA and CDR2 YSYEKL. This CDR3 is CASSQGTPSDYGYTF. The DNA for the CDR3 is TGCGCCAGCAGCCAAGGAACGCCGAGCGACTATGGCTACACCTTC.

This sequence joins TRBV5-4 and TRBJ2-7; tentative D call: TRBD2 (5 bases). Deletions cut 4 bases from V and 5 bases from J, with 10 bases between. There are 12 residues in the CDR3. Germline V lookup: CDR1 SGHNT, CDR2 YYREEE (reference sequence). CDR3 nucleotides: TGTGCCAGCAGCCCCGGAGGAGACGAGCAGTACTTC. Its translation: CASSPGGDEQYF.

This clone showed up just a few times. The chain carries TRBV5-1 and TRBJ2-7; 10 bases fit TRBD1. Germline CDR1 reads SGHRS; CDR2 reads YFSETQ. The CDR3 covers 14 residues. V shed 0 bases and J 5 bases; nucleotides not matched to a gene: 2. Here the CDR3 DNA reads TGCGCCAGCAGCTTGGGACAGGGGGCCAACGAGCAGTACTTC. This encodes CASSLGQGANEQYF.

The chain couples TRBV20-1 to TRBJ2-3; D unclear. This CDR3 spans 15 amino acids. CDR1 and CDR2 from the germline V gene are DFQATT and SNEGSKA (reference sequence). Trimming shortened V by 3 bases and J by 2 bases, and 15 bases separated the two germline ends. CDR3 region: CSASLFGRPTDTQYF. CDR3 in DNA: TGCAGTGCTAGTCTTTTTGGACGCCCCACAGATACGCAGTATTTT.

This chain connects TRBV7-9 to TRBJ2-5; no reliable D call. The ends were cut back, 5 bases at V and 5 bases at J, with 18 bases in the middle. The CDR3 sequence is 15 residues long. Germline CDR1 and CDR2: SEHNR and FQNEAQ (reference sequence). The CDR3 DNA reads TGTGCCAGCAGCCCACCCTTTAGGGTCGGGGAGACCCAGTACTTC. It encodes CASSPPFRVGETQYF.

This chain joins TRBV5-1 and TRBJ2-7; D is possibly TRBD1 (7 bases). The CDR3 is 16 residues long. Germline CDR1 SGHRS, CDR2 YFSETQ. V lost 2 bases, J lost 1 base, and 16 bases lay in between. The CDR3 DNA sequence: TGCGCCAGCAGCTTCAAGCGACAGGGAGGTTCCTACGAGCAGTACTTC. Residues: CASSFKRQGGSYEQYF.

The J gene is TRBJ1-5, the V gene TRBV27, with 7 bases aligning to TRBD1. CDR1 and CDR2 from the germline V gene are MNHEY and SMNVEV (reference sequence). The CDR3 spans 15 residues. V was clipped by 2 bases and J by 0 bases; unmatched bases: 1. The CDR3 nucleotides are TGTGCCAGCAGTTTAACAGGGGCTAGCAATCAGCCCCAGCATTTT. Protein sequence: CASSLTGASNQPQHF.

This rearrangement joins TRBV7-6 to TRBJ1-1, with D perhaps matching TRBD1 (5 bases). Germline V CDR1 and CDR2: SGHVS, FNYEAQ. With 2 bases removed from V and 0 bases from J, the gap between germline ends came to 13 bases. CDR3 length: 16 residues. CDR3 protein: CASSLIPGHMNTEAFF. The CDR3 coding sequence is TGTGCCAGCAGCTTAATCCCTGGACATATGAACACTGAAGCTTTCTTT. The full variable domain, its missing parts supplied by reference TRBV7-6 and TRBJ1-1, is GAGVSQSPRYKVTKRGQDVALRCDPISGHVSLYWYRQALGQGPEFLTYFNYEAQQDKSGLPNDRFSAERPEGSISTLTIQRTEQRDSAMYRCASSLIPGHMNTEAFFGQGTRLTVV.

The chain uses TRBV4-2 and TRBJ2-4; 12 nucleotides align to TRBD2. V lost 0 bases to trimming and J lost 1 base; unmatched junction nucleotides: 7. Germline-derived CDR1 and CDR2 are LGHNA and YNFKEQ. This CDR3 comprises 19 residues. The CDR3 loop is CASSQDGLAGGRAKNIQYF. The CDR3 DNA reads TGTGCCAGCAGCCAAGATGGGCTAGCGGGGGGGAGGGCCAAAAACATTCAGTACTTC.